What follows describes a single T cell receptor (beta chain). Its target is unknown. This sample is drawn from a study of CD8+ T cells in alopecia areata. The overall study: At a dose of 5 to 10 mg twice daily, oral tofacitinib was given to treated patients.

The sample's treatment: oral pan-JAK inhibitor, 5-10 mg twice daily. Sorted out of PBMCs were CD4+ T cells and CD8+ T cells. Extracted RNA was reverse transcribed into cDNA, the sequencing template. The protocol was immunoSEQ multiplex PCR, while the TCRdb copy is restricted to in-frame clones and leaves out a portion. The sample yields some 190,000 clones, around 49% seen once. Findings of the study overall: More clonal than normal scalp was lesional scalp, particularly alopecia totalis/universalis.

Trimming shortened V by 0 bases and J by 0 bases, and 14 bases separated the two germline ends. The CDR3 has 17 amino acids. Germline CDR1 is LGHNA and CDR2 is YNFKEQ. The receptor's source is a human donor with alopecia areata. The chain carries TRBV4-2 and TRBJ1-2; D unclear. The sample consisted of CD8+ T cells sorted from blood, taken at approximately week 52, from a patient treated with tofacitinib. The CDR3: CASSQDRGSISNYGYTF. The DNA of the CDR3 is TGTGCCAGCAGCCAAGATAGAGGGTCGATCTCTAACTATGGCTACACCTTC.